Sequencing of this T cell receptor (beta chain) was carried out in a study of blood T cell repertoires in COVID-19. Generated by immunoSEQ multiplex PCR, the TCRdb table keeps only in-frame clones and is missing some. The sample shows about 200,000 clones, around four fifths of them seen only once. Between the trimmed V and J ends, which lost 4 bases and 6 bases, there was a span of 27 bases. The CDR3 loop spans 19 amino acids. Germline V CDR1 and CDR2: MDHEN, SYDVKM. The chain employs TRBV28 and TRBJ1-4, with a weak D call TRBD1 (5 bases). The receptor was derived from a man aged 55 to 70 with COVID-19, enrolled during active disease. Sequencing was carried out using peripheral blood. CDR3 DNA sequence: TGTGCCAGCAGTTCCTCGACGGGACTATTGGGAGGCCTTTATGAAAAACTGTTTTTT. It is translated as CASSSSTGLLGGLYEKLFF.